The 5 T cell receptor beta chains given below trace back to one sample, sequenced in a study of CD8 T cells in ankylosing spondylitis (TCRdb year 2017). The investigation overall reported the following: Blood from ankylosing spondylitis patients appeared to be characterized by a TCR beta motif made up of about 8 highly homologous amino acid variants.

These receptors are not linked to any known antigen. Library generation was performed with 5' RACE. For sequencing, an Illumina HiSeq 2500 was employed. The raw public reads went through TCRdb reprocessing: fastp at Q25, MiXCR clone calling, in-frame beta chains kept. Each record represents a unique CDR3 protein, reported with the most common genes and DNA among its rows. The sample table shows 300,000 to 400,000 distinct CDR3 sequences, and under 25% are seen once. Around 17% of the sample is taken by the ten largest. Sequencing was carried out using blood, either unsorted or a sorted T cell fraction (not recorded which). Every receptor here comes from a male donor with ankylosing spondylitis.

The V gene is TRBV5-1, the J gene TRBJ2-7; no clear D. The V gene's germline CDR1 is SGHRS and CDR2 YFSETQ. The CDR3 is made up of 14 amino acids. V lost 5 bases and J lost 0, with 12 bases in between. CDR3 bases: TGCGCCAGCAGGGAAGACGGCCACTCCTACGAGCAGTACTTC. This sequence encodes CASREDGHSYEQYF.

The J gene is TRBJ1-2, the V gene TRBV6-1; tentative D call: TRBD1 (5 bases). V was pared by 6 bases and J by 0 bases, with 11 bases between. CDR1 MNHNS and CDR2 SASEGT come from the germline V gene. The CDR3 is 14 residues long. The CDR3 nucleotides are TGTGCCAGCAGCCCGGCGACAGCTAACTATGGCTACACCTTC. This sequence encodes CASSPATANYGYTF.

The V and J genes are TRBV29-1 and TRBJ2-1, with TRBD1 matching over 7 bases. CDR1 and CDR2 from the germline V gene are SQVTM and ANQGSEA. This CDR3 is built from 13 residues. The ends lost 8 bases at V and 3 bases at J; junction bases unmatched: 7. The CDR3 sequence: CSSSGGDYNEQFF. The CDR3, as DNA: TGCAGCTCCTCAGGGGGAGACTACAATGAGCAGTTCTTC.

The CDR3 region is CAWRLPDGTNTEAFF. As DNA, the CDR3 is TGTGCCTGGAGGCTACCGGACGGAACAAACACTGAAGCTTTCTTT. V is TRBV30 and J is TRBJ1-1; D is ambiguous. V lost 3 bases, J lost 2 bases, and 16 bases lay in between. Germline V lookup: CDR1 GTSNPN, CDR2 SVGIG (reference sequence). CDR3 size: 15 residues.

This clonotype was observed a handful of times. The chain carries TRBV6-2 or TRBV6-3 and TRBJ2-1; tentative D call: TRBD2 (6 bases). Trimming removed 9 bases at V and 6 bases at J, with 21 bases between. The CDR3 is 15 amino acids. Germline V gives CDR1 MNHEY, CDR2 SVGEGT. CDR3: CASSGGTLKINEQFF. CDR3 sequence (DNA): TGTGCCAGTTCAGGTGGGACTCTAAAGATCAATGAGCAGTTCTTC.